The clone carrying this T cell receptor beta chain has only one observation. Study processing details: Reference gene primer amplification gave nucleated cell count estimates. TCRdb keeps only in-frame clones here, not all; method: immunoSEQ multiplex PCR. D and trimming come from the DNA, and the V and J calls and clone size come from that table. The profile shows roughly 60,000 clones, 85% to 90% of them singletons. The entry originates in a study of blood T cell repertoires in COVID-19. Across the whole study: Acute and convalescent COVID-19 specimens originated in the United States, Italy and Spain. The cDNA or gDNA used as material had been derived from T cells, B-cell-depleted T cells, or PBMCs.

Germline V gene lookup returns CDR1 LNHNV and CDR2 YYDKDF (reference sequence). The CDR3 length is 17 residues. V gave up 0 bases and J gave up 1 base; unmatched junction bases: 5. This receptor was obtained from a human donor in a cohort sampled during active COVID-19. The material sequenced was peripheral blood. The chain carries TRBV15 and TRBJ2-2; 7 bases match TRBD2. CDR3 in amino acids: CATSRDMRELNTGELFF. CDR3 DNA: TGTGCCACCAGCAGAGATATGCGGGAGCTGAACACCGGGGAGCTGTTTTTT.